Listed below are T cell receptor beta chains from one sample, sequenced in a study of blood T cell repertoires in COVID-19. TCRdb's copy holds only in-frame clones and misses some; the assay was immunoSEQ multiplex PCR. The profile shows tens of thousands of clones, 78% of them singletons. The material sequenced was peripheral blood. Receptor source: a man at least 80 years old with acute or convalescent COVID-19. Each CDR3 is given with its conserved first and last residue. A D gene is named only where the DNA matches it firmly. Not every row has a clone size; where given, it reads once, few, many or a size class.

D gene	J gene	V gene	clone size	CDR3 DNA	CDR3 protein
TRBD1	TRBJ1-1	TRBV11-2	NA	TGTGCCAGCAGCTTAAGCAGGGGGCGCACTGAAGCTTTCTTT	CASSLSRGRTEAFF
NA	TRBJ2-5	TRBV19	NA	TGTGCCAGTAGTTCATCAGGCCTCGGAGAGACCCAGTACTTC	CASSSSGLGETQYF
TRBD1	TRBJ2-7	TRBV6-6	NA	TGTGCCAGCAGACCCCCGGGACAGGGCTACGAGCAGTACTTC	CASRPPGQGYEQYF
NA	TRBJ1-5	TRBV2	NA	TGTGCCAGCACCGAAGGACAGATTTATCAGCCCCAGCATTTT	CASTEGQIYQPQHF
TRBD1	TRBJ2-5	TRBV28	NA	TGTGCCAGCCTCGGGCAGGGGGTAGAGACCCAGTACTTC	CASLGQGVETQYF
NA	TRBJ1-4	TRBV5-1	few	TGCGCCAGCGCCTTCGGGGGGAGCCGTGAAAAACTGTTTTTT	CASAFGGSREKLFF
TRBD1	TRBJ1-6	TRBV5-1	NA	TGCGCCAGCAGCCCACCGGGACAGGGGGGTTTGACACCCCTCCACTTT	CASSPPGQGGLTPLHF
NA	TRBJ1-1	TRBV30	few	TGTGCCTGGAACAGGGCCCGAGACACTGAAGCTTTCTTT	CAWNRARDTEAFF
TRBD2	TRBJ2-5	TRBV9	NA	TGTGCCAGCAGCGAGAGGAGGACTAGCGGGGGGGAGACCCAGTACTTC	CASSERRTSGGETQYF
TRBD2	TRBJ2-5	TRBV4-2	NA	TGTGCCAGCAGCGCGGGGGGGGGAGGAGAGACCCAGTACTTC	CASSAGGGGETQYF
NA	TRBJ1-5	TRBV7-3	NA	TGTGCCAGCAGCTTAATCCTTCCCGGTCGAAGCAATCAGCCCCAGCATTTT	CASSLILPGRSNQPQHF
NA	TRBJ1-1	TRBV7-9	NA	TGTGCCAGCAGCTTAGTCCTTAACACTGAAGCTTTCTTT	CASSLVLNTEAFF
TRBD1	TRBJ2-7	TRBV2	few	TGTGCCAGCAGGGAGGACAGGGAGATTAGCGAGCAGTACTTC	CASREDREISEQYF
TRBD2	TRBJ2-1	TRBV2	NA	TGTGCCAGCAGATCGCTACTAGCGGGGGTATACAATGAGCAGTTCTTC	CASRSLLAGVYNEQFF
TRBD2	TRBJ2-1	TRBV14	NA	TGTGCCAGCAGCCCTGAGGGACTAGCGGGCAATGAGCAGTTCTTC	CASSPEGLAGNEQFF
TRBD2	TRBJ2-3	TRBV4-2	NA	TGTGCCAGCAGCCAACAGACTAGCGGGGGGCTCGGGCACGAAAAAGATACGCAGTATTTT	CASSQQTSGGLGHEKDTQYF
TRBD1	TRBJ1-1	TRBV7-9	NA	TGTGCCAGCACCGGGGACAGGGAGAACACTGAAGCTTTCTTT	CASTGDRENTEAFF
NA	TRBJ2-7	TRBV3-1/TRBV3-2	NA	TGTGCCAGCAGCCAAAACCTCAGGGTGGGAAGGCAGTACTTC	CASSQNLRVGRQYF
NA	TRBJ2-2	TRBV5-1	NA	TGCGCCAGCAGCTTGGCCGCAGGTACGAACACCGGGGAGCTGTTTTTT	CASSLAAGTNTGELFF
NA	TRBJ2-5	TRBV6-1	few	TGTGCCAGCAGTGAAAGGTGGGCCCGGGAGACCCAGTACTTC	CASSERWARETQYF
NA	TRBJ2-2	TRBV3-1/TRBV3-2	once	TGTGCCAGCAGCCCCGACGAGGTTATCGGGGAGCTGTTTTTT	CASSPDEVIGELFF
NA	TRBJ1-3	TRBV5-4	NA	TGTGCCAGCAGCTTGGATCCGTGGCAGCGCGGGCAGGAAGGAAACACCATATATTTT	CASSLDPWQRGQEGNTIYF
NA	TRBJ2-5	TRBV10-3	NA	TGTGCCATCAGGAGGGAGGCCCAAGAGACCCAGTACTTC	CAIRREAQETQYF
TRBD1	TRBJ1-2	TRBV5-1	NA	TGCGCCAGCAGCTTGGAACAGGGGGGGATCTATGGCTACACCTTC	CASSLEQGGIYGYTF
NA	TRBJ2-6	TRBV29-1	NA	TGCAGCGTTGATCAGGGTTCTGGGGCCAACGTCCTGACTTTC	CSVDQGSGANVLTF
TRBD2	TRBJ2-7	TRBV11-3	NA	TGTGCCAGCAGCCCACCTACTAGCGGGCTAACCTACGAGCAGTACTTC	CASSPPTSGLTYEQYF
NA	TRBJ1-1	TRBV4-1	once	TGCGCCAGCAGCCAAGATCTGCGGGGTTTGAACACTGAAGCTTTCTTT	CASSQDLRGLNTEAFF
TRBD1	TRBJ1-1	TRBV2	NA	TGTGCCAGCAGGTCAGGGGGTAGTCTGGACACTGAAGCTTTCTTT	CASRSGGSLDTEAFF
NA	TRBJ2-2	TRBV4-1	NA	TGCGCCAGCAGCCAAGCTTCTACCGGGAGTAATACCGGGGAGCTGTTTTTT	CASSQASTGSNTGELFF
TRBD1	TRBJ1-1	TRBV11-3	NA	TGTGCCAGCAGCCGACAGGGGGTCACTGAAGCTTTCTTT	CASSRQGVTEAFF
NA	TRBJ1-2	TRBV5-1	NA	TGCGCCAGCAAAGAGGGCACGAGCACAGGGTATGGCTACACCTTC	CASKEGTSTGYGYTF
NA	TRBJ2-7	TRBV3-1/TRBV3-2	NA	TGTGCCAGCAGCCATCTTAGCCTCGGGAACTCCTACGAGCAGTACTTC	CASSHLSLGNSYEQYF
NA	TRBJ2-3	TRBV3-1/TRBV3-2	NA	TGTGCCAGCAGCCAGGCAGGGACAGATACGCAGTATTTT	CASSQAGTDTQYF
TRBD1	TRBJ2-2	TRBV6-1	NA	TGTGCCAGCAGTGAGACAGGGGGCGGCGGGGAGCTGTTTTTT	CASSETGGGGELFF
TRBD1	TRBJ2-7	TRBV14	NA	TGTGCCAGCAGCCGAGGACCGTTACAGGGGATGGAGAACGAGCAGTACTTC	CASSRGPLQGMENEQYF
NA	TRBJ1-1	TRBV27	once	TGTGCCAGCAGTCCCCTGGGGGGGAGGGGAAACACTGAAGCTTTCTTT	CASSPLGGRGNTEAFF
TRBD1	TRBJ1-2	TRBV6-5	NA	TGTGCCAGCAGGCAGGGGGCCGGGAACTATGGCTACACCTTC	CASRQGAGNYGYTF
TRBD1	TRBJ1-5	TRBV6-1	NA	TGTGCCAGCAGTGAGCAGGGGGAATATCAGCCCCAGCATTTT	CASSEQGEYQPQHF
NA	TRBJ1-5	TRBV19	NA	TGTGCCAGTAGTATCCAGGTTTTTCAGCCCCAGCATTTT	CASSIQVFQPQHF
NA	TRBJ2-1	TRBV2	NA	TGTGCCAGCAGTGAAGTGGGCAGGGGTGTGGATTTTGGCTCCTACAATGAGCAGTTCTTC	CASSEVGRGVDFGSYNEQFF
NA	TRBJ2-3	TRBV29-1	NA	TGCAGCGTTCTTGAGGACACAGATACGCAGTATTTT	CSVLEDTDTQYF
TRBD1	TRBJ2-3	TRBV27	NA	TGTGCCAGCAGCTACGCGACAGGGGTCGATGACTCTAGCACAGATACGCAGTATTTT	CASSYATGVDDSSTDTQYF
NA	TRBJ1-2	TRBV24-1	NA	TGTGCCACCAGTGCTCCGGCCTCCAGGGGCGCGGGCGGTGGCTACACCTTC	CATSAPASRGAGGGYTF
NA	TRBJ2-2	TRBV6-5	NA	TGTGCCAGCAGTCTAGAGAACACCGGGGAGCTGTTTTTT	CASSLENTGELFF
NA	TRBJ1-5	TRBV6-2/TRBV6-3	NA	TGTGCCAGCAGTTACTACGCCAGGTTGAATCAGCCCCAGCATTTT	CASSYYARLNQPQHF
NA	TRBJ1-2	TRBV30	NA	TGTGCCTGGAGGTCCGAAGCTTACTATGGCTACACCTTC	CAWRSEAYYGYTF
NA	TRBJ2-5	TRBV14	NA	TGTGCCAGCAGCCGACTACAGGGCCACCAAGAGACCCAGTACTTC	CASSRLQGHQETQYF
NA	TRBJ2-2	TRBV10-3	NA	TGTGCCATACAAGGAACCGCGGTTTCGGGGGAGCTGTTTTTT	CAIQGTAVSGELFF
NA	TRBJ2-4	TRBV19	NA	TGTGCCAGTAGTAAGACAGGTACTAAAAACATTCAGTACTTC	CASSKTGTKNIQYF
NA	TRBJ1-1	TRBV6-5	NA	TGTGCCAGCACCGCCCAGGGGATTAGGGCTGAAGCTTTCTTT	CASTAQGIRAEAFF
NA	TRBJ1-2	TRBV4-1	NA	TGCGCCAGCAGCCAAGGACAGCTAACTAACTATGGCTACACCTTC	CASSQGQLTNYGYTF
NA	TRBJ2-1	TRBV7-3	NA	TGTGCCAGCAGCTCGTACGGACAGGGAGGGACGGATGAGCAGTTCTTC	CASSSYGQGGTDEQFF
TRBD2	TRBJ2-3	TRBV5-4	NA	TGTGCCAGCAGCTCCGCGACTAGCGGGAGCACAGATACGCAGTATTTT	CASSSATSGSTDTQYF